This T cell receptor (beta chain) was observed in a study of blood T cell repertoires in COVID-19. Libraries were prepared by immunoSEQ multiplex PCR; TCRdb keeps only in-frame clonotypes and omits some of them. This table has over 200,000 clones, around 75% appearing once. Germline-derived CDR1 and CDR2 are MNHEY and SVGEGT. The CDR3 has 16 residues. Trimming took 3 bases from V and 1 from J; bases not matched to a gene: 5. The sequence derives from a human donor in a cohort sampled during active COVID-19. Material: peripheral blood. The chain uses TRBV6-2 or TRBV6-3 and TRBJ1-5; 8 nucleotides align to TRBD1. Here the CDR3 DNA reads TGTGCCAGCAGTTATAGGACAGGGTTAAGCAATCAGCCCCAGCATTTT. It codes for CASSYRTGLSNQPQHF.